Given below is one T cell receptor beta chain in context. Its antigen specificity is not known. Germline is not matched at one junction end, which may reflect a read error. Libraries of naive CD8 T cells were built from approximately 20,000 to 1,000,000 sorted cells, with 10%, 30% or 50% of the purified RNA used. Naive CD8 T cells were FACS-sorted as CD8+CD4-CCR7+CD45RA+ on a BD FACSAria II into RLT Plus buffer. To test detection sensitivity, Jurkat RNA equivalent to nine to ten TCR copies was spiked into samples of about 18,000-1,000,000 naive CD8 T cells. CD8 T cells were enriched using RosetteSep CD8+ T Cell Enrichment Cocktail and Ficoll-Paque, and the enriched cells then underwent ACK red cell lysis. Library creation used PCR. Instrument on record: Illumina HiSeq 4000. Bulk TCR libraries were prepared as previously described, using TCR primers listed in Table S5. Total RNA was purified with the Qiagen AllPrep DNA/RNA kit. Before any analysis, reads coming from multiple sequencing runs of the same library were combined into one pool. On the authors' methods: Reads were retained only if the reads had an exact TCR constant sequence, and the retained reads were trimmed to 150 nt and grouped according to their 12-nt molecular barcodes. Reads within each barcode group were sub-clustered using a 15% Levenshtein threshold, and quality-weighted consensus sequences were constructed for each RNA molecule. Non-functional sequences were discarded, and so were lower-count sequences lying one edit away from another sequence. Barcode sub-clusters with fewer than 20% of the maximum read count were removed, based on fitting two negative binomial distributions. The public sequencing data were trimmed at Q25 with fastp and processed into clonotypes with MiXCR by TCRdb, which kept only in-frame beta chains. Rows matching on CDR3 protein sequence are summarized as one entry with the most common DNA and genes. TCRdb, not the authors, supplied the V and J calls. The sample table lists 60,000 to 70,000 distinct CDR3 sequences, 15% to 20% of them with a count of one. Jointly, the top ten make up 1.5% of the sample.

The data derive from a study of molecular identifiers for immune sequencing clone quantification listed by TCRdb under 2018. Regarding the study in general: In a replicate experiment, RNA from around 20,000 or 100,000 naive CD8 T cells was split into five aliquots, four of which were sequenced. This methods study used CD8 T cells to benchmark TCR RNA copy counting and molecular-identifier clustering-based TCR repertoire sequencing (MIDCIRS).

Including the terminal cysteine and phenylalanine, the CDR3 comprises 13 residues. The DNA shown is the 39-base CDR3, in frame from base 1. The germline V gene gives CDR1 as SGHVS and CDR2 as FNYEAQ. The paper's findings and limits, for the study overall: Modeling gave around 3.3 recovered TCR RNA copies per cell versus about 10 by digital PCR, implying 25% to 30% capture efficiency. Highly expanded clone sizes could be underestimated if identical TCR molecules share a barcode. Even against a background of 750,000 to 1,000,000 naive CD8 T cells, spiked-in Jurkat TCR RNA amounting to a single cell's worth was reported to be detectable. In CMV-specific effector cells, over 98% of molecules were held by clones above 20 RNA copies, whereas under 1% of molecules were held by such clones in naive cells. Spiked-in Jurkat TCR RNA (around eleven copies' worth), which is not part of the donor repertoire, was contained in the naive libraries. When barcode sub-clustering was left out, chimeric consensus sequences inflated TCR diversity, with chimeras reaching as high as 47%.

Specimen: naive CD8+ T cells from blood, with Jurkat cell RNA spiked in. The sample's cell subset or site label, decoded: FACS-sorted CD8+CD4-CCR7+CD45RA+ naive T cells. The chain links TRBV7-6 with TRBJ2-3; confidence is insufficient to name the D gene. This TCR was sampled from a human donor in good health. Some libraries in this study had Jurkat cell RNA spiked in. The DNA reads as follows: TGCGCCAGCAGCTCTGAAGGCACAGATACGCAGTATTTT. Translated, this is CASSSEGTDTQYF. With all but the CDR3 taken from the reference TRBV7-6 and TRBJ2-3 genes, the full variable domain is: GAGVSQSPRYKVTKRGQDVALRCDPISGHVSLYWYRQALGQGPEFLTYFNYEAQQDKSGLPNDRFSAERPEGSISTLTIQRTEQRDSAMYRCASSSEGTDTQYFGPGTRLTVL.